These 14 T cell receptor beta chains were all obtained from the same sample, sequenced in a study of blood T cell repertoires in COVID-19. Some clones are missing from TCRdb's copy, which holds only in-frame ones; the method was immunoSEQ multiplex PCR. The table lists approximately 160,000 clones, 90% of them singletons, with around 0.53% in the top ten. Sequencing was performed on peripheral blood. These receptors were collected from a man aged 50-60 years with acute or convalescent COVID-19.

The V call is TRBV10-3, the J call TRBJ1-5; D possibly corresponds to TRBD1 (5 bases). Looked up from germline, CDR1 is ENHRY and CDR2 is SYGVKD. V dropped 0 bases and J dropped 0 bases, with 12 bases sitting between them. This CDR3 has 17 amino acids. The CDR3 DNA is TGTGCCATCAGTGAGTCGAGAACAGGCTATAGCAATCAGCCCCAGCATTTT. Translated: CAISESRTGYSNQPQHF.

This chain joins TRBV28 and TRBJ2-7; D gene ambiguous. The CDR3 runs to 15 residues. V was shortened by 6 bases and J by 3 bases, with 18 bases between the two germline ends. Germline V CDR1 and CDR2: MDHEN, SYDVKM. CDR3: CASRSTPPQFYEQYF. The DNA for the CDR3 is TGTGCCAGCAGGAGTACCCCACCCCAATTCTACGAGCAGTACTTC.

The V gene is TRBV10-3, the J gene TRBJ1-1; the D gene is possibly TRBD1 (5 bases). V dropped 5 bases and J dropped 1 base, with 11 bases sitting between them. CDR1 is ENHRY, CDR2 SYGVKD, per germline. The CDR3 loop spans 14 amino acids. Here the CDR3 reads CAISPGLRNTEAFF. CDR3 nucleotide sequence: TGTGCCATCAGTCCGGGACTGAGGAACACTGAAGCTTTCTTT.

CDR3 loop: CASSLVPASSYNEQFF. CDR3 bases: TGCGCCAGCAGCTTGGTGCCAGCGAGCTCCTACAATGAGCAGTTCTTC. This chain connects TRBV5-1 to TRBJ2-1; D gene unclear. This CDR3 spans 16 amino acids. Per germline, CDR1 SGHRS and CDR2 YFSETQ. The ends were cut back, 0 bases at V and 0 bases at J, with 10 bases in the middle.

This chain uses TRBV5-6 with TRBJ2-1, with D possibly matching TRBD2 (5 bases). V lost 5 bases to trimming and J lost 3 bases, with 9 bases between them. CDR1 is SGHDT and CDR2 is YYEEEE in the germline V gene. The CDR3 is 13 amino acids. This CDR3 reads CASSAGNYNEQFF. CDR3 DNA sequence: TGTGCCAGCAGTGCGGGCAACTACAATGAGCAGTTCTTC.

This rearrangement joins TRBV10-2 to TRBJ2-1, with a possible D match to TRBD2 (5 bases). The ends were cut back, 7 bases at V and 8 bases at J, with 18 bases in the middle. The CDR3 sequence is 14 residues long. CDR1 is WSHSY and CDR2 is SAAADI in the germline V gene. The CDR3 is CASTERERLDEQFF. CDR3 bases: TGCGCCAGCACGGAACGGGAACGTTTGGATGAGCAGTTCTTC.

This rearrangement joins TRBV4-1 to TRBJ2-7; D is ambiguous. There are 13 residues in the CDR3. CDR1 and CDR2 (germline): MGHRA, YSYEKL. Trimming cost V 5 bases and J 1 base, with 9 bases left between them. CDR3 DNA: TGCGCCAGCAGCGAGAGCTCTTCCTACGAGCAGTACTTC. Translation gives CASSESSSYEQYF.

The V and J genes are TRBV7-2 and TRBJ1-5, with D possibly matching TRBD1 (5 bases). Germline CDR1 reads SGHTA; CDR2 reads FQGNSA. Trimming shortened V by 5 bases and J by 2 bases, and 13 bases separated the two germline ends. The CDR3 has 15 residues. CDR3 DNA: TGTGCCAGCAGCGCGATCACAGGTGGCAATCAGCCCCAGCATTTT. It yields the protein CASSAITGGNQPQHF.

The rearrangement uses TRBV15 and TRBJ1-2; tentative D call: TRBD1 (6 bases). The CDR3 extends over 15 amino acids. Trimming stripped 1 base from V and 2 bases from J, with 11 bases between. Germline V gene data show CDR1 as LNHNV and CDR2 as YYDKDF (reference sequence). This CDR3 reads CATSRGAGVNYGYTF. CDR3 DNA sequence: TGTGCCACCAGCAGAGGGGCAGGGGTAAACTATGGCTACACCTTC. Full variable domain (rest looked up from reference TRBV15 and TRBJ1-2): DAMVIQNPRYQVTQFGKPVTLSCSQTLNHNVMYWYQQKSSQAPKLLFHYYDKDFNNEADTPDNFQSRRPNTSFCFLDIRSPGLGDTAMYLCATSRGAGVNYGYTFGSGTRLTVV.

The rearrangement links TRBV28 to TRBJ2-6; D possibly corresponds to TRBD1 (6 bases). Trimming left V 6 bases short and J 4 bases short, with 13 bases between. Germline assignment: CDR1 MDHEN and CDR2 SYDVKM. The CDR3 spans 15 residues. For the CDR3, the DNA is TGTGCCAGCAGCCCAACAGGGCCAGGGGCCAACGTCCTGACTTTC. Protein product: CASSPTGPGANVLTF.

This clone was observed once. The gene calls are TRBV7-6 and TRBJ1-5; TRBD1 aligns across 8 bases. The V and J ends lost 5 bases and 11 bases, in that order; junction bases with no gene match: 5. This CDR3 is 12 amino acids long. The germline CDR1 and CDR2 sequences are SGHVS and FNYEAQ. The CDR3 region has the DNA TGTGCCAGCAGCAATGGACAGGGTACCCAGCATTTT. As protein: CASSNGQGTQHF. Using reference TRBV7-6 and TRBJ1-5 for the parts outside the CDR3, the full variable domain is GAGVSQSPRYKVTKRGQDVALRCDPISGHVSLYWYRQALGQGPEFLTYFNYEAQQDKSGLPNDRFSAERPEGSISTLTIQRTEQRDSAMYRCASSNGQGTQHFGDGTRLSIL.

The chain couples TRBV28 to TRBJ2-3; 15 bases line up with TRBD2. The germline V gene encodes CDR1 MDHEN and CDR2 SYDVKM. V lost 3 bases to trimming and J lost 4 bases; unmatched junction nucleotides: 8. This CDR3 region has 18 residues. The CDR3 DNA is TGTGCCAGCAGTTTTGGCGGGACTAGCGGGGGGAACGCAGATACGCAGTATTTT. Amino acids: CASSFGGTSGGNADTQYF.

The rearrangement uses TRBV19 and TRBJ2-5; tentative D call: TRBD1 (6 bases). There are 13 residues in the CDR3. Deletions cut 6 bases from V and 1 base from J, with 9 bases between. Germline V gene sequence: CDR1 LNHDA, CDR2 SQIVND (reference sequence). The DNA for the CDR3 is TGTGCCAGTAGCGGACAGTTCCAAGAGACCCAGTACTTC. This codes for CASSGQFQETQYF.

The chain couples TRBV27 to TRBJ2-2; D gene unclear. Looked up from germline, CDR1 is MNHEY and CDR2 is SMNVEV (reference sequence). The CDR3 has 16 amino acids. Trimming took 0 bases from V and 4 from J, leaving 12 bases between them. CDR3 residues: CASSLSAKPSTGELFF. In DNA, the CDR3 is TGTGCCAGCAGTTTATCCGCCAAGCCGAGCACCGGGGAGCTGTTTTTT.